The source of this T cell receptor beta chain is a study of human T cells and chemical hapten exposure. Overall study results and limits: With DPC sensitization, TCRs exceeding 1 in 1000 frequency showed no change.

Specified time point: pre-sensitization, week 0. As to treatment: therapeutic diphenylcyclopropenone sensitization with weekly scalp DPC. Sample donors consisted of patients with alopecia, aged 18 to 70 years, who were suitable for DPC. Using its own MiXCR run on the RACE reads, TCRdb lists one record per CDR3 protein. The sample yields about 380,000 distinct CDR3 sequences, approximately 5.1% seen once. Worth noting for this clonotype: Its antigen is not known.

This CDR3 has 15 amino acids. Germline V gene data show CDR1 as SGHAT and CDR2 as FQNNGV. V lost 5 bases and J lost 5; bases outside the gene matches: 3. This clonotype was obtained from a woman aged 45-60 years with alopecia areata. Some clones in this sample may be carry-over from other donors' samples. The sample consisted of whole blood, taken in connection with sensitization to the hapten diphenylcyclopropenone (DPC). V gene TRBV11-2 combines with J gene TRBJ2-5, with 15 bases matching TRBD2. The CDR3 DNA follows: TGTGCCAGCAGCGGACTAGCGGGAGGGGGGGAGACCCAGTACTTC. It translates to CASSGLAGGGETQYF.